The 13 T cell receptor beta chains listed next were all sequenced from one sample in a study of neurological immune-mediated disorders. TCRdb reprocessed the 5' RACE reads with MiXCR, giving one entry per CDR3 protein. The table shows approximately 45,000 distinct CDR3 sequences, with about 13% occurring only once. The specimen sequenced was PBMCs. Source of these receptors: a female donor in good health.

This clonotype was recorded a few times. The rearrangement links TRBV29-1 to TRBJ1-1, with D maybe TRBD1 (5 bases). Germline values: CDR1 SQVTM, CDR2 ANQGSEA. The CDR3 runs to 11 residues. V was shortened by 4 bases and J by 7 bases, with 10 bases between the two germline ends. The CDR3 region is CSVVDTIEAFF. The CDR3 DNA is TGCAGCGTTGTGGACACTATTGAAGCTTTCTTT.

In its sample, this clonotype was seen a few times. Here the CDR3 DNA reads TGCAGTGCTCCACAACAGGGGGCTGGGGGCTACACCTTC. Residues: CSAPQQGAGGYTF. The chain recombines TRBV20-1 with TRBJ1-2, with TRBD1 matching over 9 bases. The CDR3 is 13 residues long. V dropped 5 bases and J dropped 8; count of bases not matched to a gene: 9. Germline CDR1 and CDR2: DFQATT and SNEGSKA (reference sequence).

This clonotype was counted ten times or more. The chain couples TRBV7-9 to TRBJ2-7; D might be TRBD1 (6 bases). The CDR3 has 12 amino acids. With 5 bases removed from V and 5 bases from J, the gap between germline ends came to 10 bases. Germline assignment: CDR1 SEHNR and CDR2 FQNEAQ (reference sequence). CDR3 bases: TGTGCCAGCAGCCCAACAGGGAACGAGCAGTACTTC. It specifies CASSPTGNEQYF.

This clonotype appeared a few times. The CDR3 region has the DNA TGTGCCAGCAGCTTGGGAGCGGGGGACACAGATACGCAGTATTTT. Protein: CASSLGAGDTDTQYF. This chain joins TRBV5-5 and TRBJ2-3, with 8 nucleotides matching TRBD2. The CDR3 has 15 amino acids. The germline gives CDR1 SGHKS, CDR2 YYEKEE (reference sequence). J gave up 2 bases and V 0 bases, and 2 bases lay outside the gene matches.

There are many counts of this clonotype. The chain uses TRBV2 and TRBJ2-2; D is unclear. Trimming left V 6 bases short and J 5 bases short, with 10 bases between. The CDR3 is 13 residues long. CDR1 and CDR2 (germline): SNHLY, FYNNEI. DNA for the CDR3: TGTGCCAGCAGGCCCATAGGAACCGGGGAGCTGTTTTTT. Its protein is CASRPIGTGELFF.

In its sample, this clonotype was seen many times. This chain connects TRBV5-1 to TRBJ1-2, with D unresolved. This CDR3 is 13 amino acids long. The germline V gene has CDR1 SGHRS and CDR2 YFSETQ. The V end lost 0 bases, the J end lost 8 bases, and 11 bases lay between the germline ends. CDR3 DNA sequence: TGCGCCAGCAGCTTGGCCCCGGGGTTAGGCTACACCTTC. It encodes CASSLAPGLGYTF.

This chain uses TRBV12-3 or TRBV12-4 with TRBJ2-1; TRBD2 agrees at 9 bases. J gave up 3 bases and V 5 bases, and 5 bases lay outside the gene matches. This CDR3 is built from 15 residues. The CDR3 DNA is TGTGCCAGCAGTAGTAGCGGGAGATACTACAATGAGCAGTTCTTC. Residues: CASSSSGRYYNEQFF.

This clonotype was counted many times. The chain carries TRBV10-3 and TRBJ2-7; 9 bases line up with TRBD1. V was clipped by 4 bases and J by 5 bases; unmatched bases: 6. This CDR3 has 14 amino acids. CDR1 and CDR2 (germline): ENHRY, SYGVKD. The CDR3 sequence: CAISGGQGFNEQYF. CDR3 in DNA: TGTGCCATCAGTGGGGGACAGGGTTTCAACGAGCAGTACTTC.

This clonotype was seen at least ten times. The V gene is TRBV5-1, the J gene TRBJ2-7; 14 bases map to TRBD2. The CDR3 is 17 residues long. V was clipped by 0 bases and J by 3 bases; unmatched bases: 5. Germline V gene sequence: CDR1 SGHRS, CDR2 YFSETQ. The CDR3 nucleotides are TGCGCCAGCAGCTTGGCCGGGACTAGCGGGAGCTTCTACGAGCAGTACTTC. It codes for CASSLAGTSGSFYEQYF.

This clonotype occurred many times. The chain is built from TRBV18 and TRBJ2-7; no reliable D call. Germline lookup yields CDR1 KGHSH and CDR2 LQKENI. There are 15 residues in the CDR3. V was shortened by 3 bases and J by 2 bases, with 14 bases between the two germline ends. The CDR3 here is CASSPGLGIAYEQYF. CDR3 DNA sequence: TGTGCCAGCTCACCCGGTCTGGGGATAGCCTACGAGCAGTACTTC.

This clonotype was counted at least ten times. The J gene is TRBJ2-7, the V gene TRBV5-1; a weak D match, TRBD1 (6 bases). Trimming cost V 4 bases and J 3 bases, with 14 bases left between them. The germline CDR1 and CDR2 sequences are SGHRS and YFSETQ. This CDR3 has 14 residues. DNA for the CDR3: TGCGCCAGCAGCCCAAACAGGGAGTTCTACGAGCAGTACTTC. Translating it yields CASSPNREFYEQYF. Full variable domain (rest looked up from reference TRBV5-1 and TRBJ2-7): KAGVTQTPRYLIKTRGQQVTLSCSPISGHRSVSWYQQTPGQGLQFLFEYFSETQRNKGNFPGRFSGRQFSNSRSEMNVSTLELGDSALYLCASSPNREFYEQYFGPGTRLTVT.

The rearrangement joins TRBV13 to TRBJ2-2; D not resolved. The V gene's germline CDR1 is PRHDT and CDR2 FYEKMQ (reference sequence). V was trimmed by 7 bases and J by 1 base, leaving 13 bases between them. The CDR3 covers 15 residues. CDR3 nucleotides: TGTGCCAGCAAGGAAAGAGATAGGAACACCGGGGAGCTGTTTTTT. This codes for CASKERDRNTGELFF. The full variable domain, in which reference TRBV13 and TRBJ2-2 provide the parts outside the CDR3, is AAGVIQSPRHLIKEKRETATLKCYPIPRHDTVYWYQQGPGQDPQFLISFYEKMQSDKGSIPDRFSAQQFSDYHSELNMSSLELGDSALYFCASKERDRNTGELFFGEGSRLTVL.

This clonotype was seen ten or more times. The CDR3 loop is CASSLGQGGETQYF. In DNA, the CDR3 is TGTGCCAGCAGCTTGGGACAGGGGGGAGAGACCCAGTACTTC. The gene calls are TRBV5-5 and TRBJ2-5, with TRBD1 matching 9 bases. Germline V gives CDR1 SGHKS, CDR2 YYEKEE (reference sequence). Unmatched junction bases numbered 1, after V lost 0 bases and J lost 4 bases. The CDR3 has 14 amino acids.